Below are 31 T cell receptor beta chains sequenced from a single sample in a study of blood T cell repertoires in COVID-19. Sequenced by immunoSEQ multiplex PCR; TCRdb stores in-frame clones only, minus some. The repertoire has 150,000 to 160,000 clones, roughly 80% of them found once; the top ten carry over 25%. Material for sequencing was peripheral blood. These receptor sequences come from a woman aged 55-70 years with acute or convalescent COVID-19.

The V and J genes are TRBV9 and TRBJ1-6, with 10 bases identical to TRBD1. Germline CDR1 SGDLS, CDR2 YYNGEE. The CDR3 consists of 14 residues. Unmatched junction bases numbered 4, after V lost 2 bases and J lost 11 bases. Here the CDR3 reads CASSVGQGETPLHF. The CDR3 nucleotides read TGTGCCAGCAGCGTCGGACAGGGGGAGACACCCCTCCACTTT.

The V and J genes are TRBV4-1 and TRBJ2-1; TRBD2 agrees at 8 bases. The germline gives CDR1 MGHRA, CDR2 YSYEKL. The CDR3 totals 15 residues. V was pared by 4 bases and J by 8 bases, with 10 bases of the junction left unmatched. The CDR3 spells CASSPTSASTYEQFF. The CDR3 bases are TGCGCCAGCAGCCCGACTAGCGCCTCTACCTATGAGCAGTTCTTC.

This clone was counted a single time. The chain couples TRBV4-1 to TRBJ1-2, with D tentatively TRBD1 (6 bases). With 0 bases removed from V and 3 bases from J, the gap between germline ends came to 11 bases. Germline CDR1 is MGHRA and CDR2 is YSYEKL. This CDR3 has 15 amino acids. CDR3 residues: CASSQDGTGYYGYTF. CDR3 nucleotide sequence: TGCGCCAGCAGCCAAGATGGTACAGGGTACTATGGCTACACCTTC.

The rearrangement uses TRBV5-1 and TRBJ1-3; D unresolved. The ends were cut back, 3 bases at V and 3 bases at J, with 13 bases in the middle. CDR1 and CDR2 from the germline V gene are SGHRS and YFSETQ. The CDR3 is made up of 15 amino acids. The CDR3 here is CASSSQSSGGNTIYF. The CDR3 nucleotides are TGCGCCAGCAGCTCGCAGAGCTCGGGTGGAAACACCATATATTTT.

The rearrangement uses TRBV27 and TRBJ2-5; D is perhaps TRBD1 (5 bases). The CDR3 sequence is 12 residues long. V was pared by 6 bases and J by 7 bases, with 12 bases between. Germline CDR1 and CDR2: MNHEY and SMNVEV (reference sequence). The CDR3 region is CASRDMRGTQYF. In DNA form, the CDR3 reads TGTGCCAGCAGGGACATGAGAGGGACCCAGTACTTC.

This clone was counted a single time. V usage is TRBV5-4 and J usage is TRBJ1-4; D gene uncertain. V gave up 4 bases and J gave up 8 bases, with 12 bases separating them. The CDR3 has 13 residues. Germline loops: CDR1 SGHNT, CDR2 YYREEE (reference sequence). CDR3 nucleotides: TGTGCCAGCAGCCAACGCGGTGGCGAAAAACTGTTTTTT. Translating gives CASSQRGGEKLFF.

The chain is built from TRBV5-5 and TRBJ1-4, with D uncertain. In germline, CDR1 is SGHKS, CDR2 YYEKEE (reference sequence). CDR3 length equals 15 residues. V dropped 4 bases and J dropped 5 bases, with 15 bases sitting between them. CDR3 sequence reads: CASSPGVRRNEKLFF. The CDR3 DNA is TGTGCCAGCAGCCCCGGGGTGAGGCGGAATGAAAAACTGTTTTTT.

The chain has TRBV27 and TRBJ2-3; TRBD1 matches 8 bases. Per germline, CDR1 MNHEY and CDR2 SMNVEV (reference sequence). The CDR3 runs to 15 residues. V lost 7 bases to trimming and J lost 3 bases; unmatched junction nucleotides: 9. CDR3 loop: CASKKPGQVTDTQYF. CDR3 DNA: TGTGCCAGCAAGAAACCGGGACAGGTAACAGATACGCAGTATTTT.

The rearrangement links TRBV11-1 to TRBJ1-1; D may be TRBD1 (5 bases). CDR1 is SGHAT, CDR2 FQDESV, per germline (reference sequence). Between the trimmed V and J ends, which lost 4 bases and 5 bases, there was a span of 17 bases. The CDR3 is 15 residues long. The CDR3 sequence: CASSSGVSGGTEAFF. CDR3 nucleotide sequence: TGTGCCAGCAGCTCCGGGGTGTCGGGGGGAACTGAAGCTTTCTTT.

V gene TRBV6-6 combines with J gene TRBJ1-2; D is ambiguous. Germline CDR1 is MNHNY and CDR2 is SVGAGI (reference sequence). The length of the CDR3 is 11 residues. V was pared by 2 bases and J by 6 bases, with 4 bases between. The chain's CDR3 is CASSYRDGYTF. DNA for the CDR3: TGTGCCAGCAGTTACCGGGATGGCTACACCTTC.

V is TRBV4-2 and J is TRBJ2-1; the match to TRBD2 covers 15 bases. This CDR3 is built from 16 residues. The germline CDR1 and CDR2 sequences are LGHNA and YNFKEQ. Losses at the gene ends were 0 bases for V and 7 bases for J; bases not matched to a gene: 1. CDR3 amino acids: CASSQDGTSGGNEQFF. CDR3 bases: TGTGCCAGCAGCCAAGATGGGACTAGCGGGGGGAATGAGCAGTTCTTC.

The J gene is TRBJ1-1, the V gene TRBV13; D remains unclear. Trimming removed 1 base from V and 10 bases from J, with 10 bases in between. CDR1 is PRHDT and CDR2 is FYEKMQ in the germline V gene (reference sequence). This CDR3 is 12 amino acids long. CDR3 DNA: TGTGCCAGCAGCTTAGAAGGAGTAGTAGCTTTCTTT. Translating it yields CASSLEGVVAFF.

The CDR3 nucleotides read TGTGCCTGGAGTTTGCCCGGGACAGGGCTGGAGACCCAGTACTTC. The encoded protein is CAWSLPGTGLETQYF. The chain links TRBV30 to TRBJ2-5, with 9 bases that match TRBD1. The CDR3 covers 15 residues. CDR1 and CDR2 (germline): GTSNPN, SVGIG (reference sequence). V lost 2 bases and J lost 5; bases outside the gene matches: 9.

This clone appeared once. The chain employs TRBV6-1 and TRBJ2-2, with unresolved D. CDR3 size: 14 residues. Germline CDR1 MNHNS, CDR2 SASEGT. Trimming cost V 3 bases and J 1 base, with 6 bases left between them. CDR3 in amino acids: CASSELVNTGELFF. CDR3 DNA: TGTGCCAGCAGTGAGTTAGTGAACACCGGGGAGCTGTTTTTT.

The V and J genes are TRBV15 and TRBJ2-1; the match to TRBD2 covers 7 bases. Losses at the gene ends were 1 base for V and 6 bases for J; bases not matched to a gene: 9. Germline CDR1 reads LNHNV; CDR2 reads YYDKDF (reference sequence). The CDR3 spans 16 residues. The CDR3 protein is CATSRAETSLSNEQFF. The CDR3, as DNA: TGTGCCACCAGCAGAGCTGAGACTAGCTTGAGCAATGAGCAGTTCTTC.

The rearrangement joins TRBV7-9 to TRBJ2-7; weak D call: TRBD2 (5 bases). Germline lookup yields CDR1 SEHNR and CDR2 FQNEAQ (reference sequence). CDR3 length equals 15 residues. The V and J ends lost 2 bases and 2 bases respectively, with 13 bases between them. DNA of the CDR3: TGTGCCAGCAGCTTAACCGGGGTAGTGGCCTACGAGCAGTACTTC. Translating it yields CASSLTGVVAYEQYF.

V usage is TRBV2 and J usage is TRBJ1-2; possible D gene TRBD1, 6 bases. V was cut by 3 bases and J by 6 bases, with 11 bases left in between. Germline V CDR1 and CDR2: SNHLY, FYNNEI. CDR3 length equals 13 residues. CDR3 loop: CASSDQGLNGYTF. CDR3 nucleotides: TGTGCCAGCAGTGACCAGGGGCTCAATGGCTACACCTTC.

The chain uses TRBV10-2 and TRBJ1-1; 12 bases fit TRBD1. Losses at the gene ends were 7 bases for V and 1 base for J; bases not matched to a gene: 13. Germline CDR1 and CDR2: WSHSY and SAAADI. This CDR3 contains 18 residues. The CDR3 spells CASTLSPGQGAGNTEAFF. CDR3 DNA: TGCGCCAGCACCCTATCTCCGGGACAGGGGGCAGGGAACACTGAAGCTTTCTTT.

Only a few counts were recorded for this clone. The V gene is TRBV29-1, the J gene TRBJ1-1; 8 bases are a match to TRBD1. Trimming cost V 5 bases and J 4 bases; bases outside gene matches: 9. Per germline, CDR1 SQVTM and CDR2 ANQGSEA. This CDR3 contains 14 residues. CDR3 bases: TGCAGCGTTTGCTTACAGGGGGTTTGCACTGAAGCTTTCTTT. It encodes CSVCLQGVCTEAFF. Looking up the rest from reference TRBV29-1 and TRBJ1-1 gives the full variable domain: SAVISQKPSRDICQRGTSLTIQCQVDSQVTMMFWYRQQPGQSLTLIATANQGSEATYESGFVIDKFPISRPNLTFSTLTVSNMSPEDSSIYLCSVCLQGVCTEAFFGQGTRLTVV.

V usage is TRBV11-3 and J usage is TRBJ1-1, with a tentative D call TRBD1 (6 bases). Trimming removed 2 bases at V and 5 bases at J, with 12 bases between. CDR3 size: 14 residues. The germline V gene has CDR1 SGHNT and CDR2 YENEEA. For the CDR3, the DNA is TGTGCCAGCAGCTTACATGGGGGCGTAACTGAAGCTTTCTTT. Its translation is CASSLHGGVTEAFF. The full variable domain, with the rest looked up from reference TRBV11-3 and TRBJ1-1, is EAGVVQSPRYKIIEKKQPVAFWCNPISGHNTLYWYLQNLGQGPELLIRYENEEAVDDSQLPKDRFSAERLKGVDSTLKIQPAELGDSAVYLCASSLHGGVTEAFFGQGTRLTVV.

The chain employs TRBV6-5 and TRBJ2-3; D call uncertain. V was cut by 6 bases and J by 4 bases, with 14 bases left in between. Germline CDR1 MNHEY, CDR2 SVGAGI. The CDR3 covers 14 residues. CDR3: CASSRLDPADTQYF. The CDR3 DNA is TGTGCCAGCAGCCGACTTGATCCCGCAGATACGCAGTATTTT.

The chain recombines TRBV5-4 with TRBJ1-1, with D possibly matching TRBD1 (5 bases). Looked up from germline, CDR1 is SGHNT and CDR2 is YYREEE (reference sequence). Trimming left V 1 base short and J 2 bases short, with 12 bases between. The CDR3 is 15 residues long. The CDR3 DNA reads TGTGCCAGCAGCTTGATGAGTAGGGGAAACACTGAAGCTTTCTTT. Protein sequence: CASSLMSRGNTEAFF.

This rearrangement joins TRBV2 to TRBJ1-5, with 7 bases identical to TRBD1. CDR1 and CDR2 (germline): SNHLY, FYNNEI. The length of the CDR3 is 14 residues. After removal of 5 bases from V and 3 bases from J, the junction contained 4 bases not matched to a gene. Written as DNA, the CDR3 is TGTGCCAGCAGTCTCGGGACAGTCAATCAGCCCCAGCATTTT. It is translated as CASSLGTVNQPQHF.

The V call is TRBV30, the J call TRBJ1-5; possibly TRBD1 for D (6 bases). Trimming removed 0 bases at V and 5 bases at J, with 11 bases between. The germline V gene encodes CDR1 GTSNPN and CDR2 SVGIG (reference sequence). The CDR3 totals 14 residues. In DNA form, the CDR3 reads TGTGCCTGGAGTGTCGGCAGGGGTTATCAGCCCCAGCATTTT. This gives the protein CAWSVGRGYQPQHF. Filled out from reference TRBV30 and TRBJ1-5, the complete variable domain reads SQTIHQWPATLVQPVGSPLSLECTVEGTSNPNLYWYRQAAGRGLQLLFYSVGIGQISSEVPQNLSASRPQDRQFILSSKKLLLSDSGFYLCAWSVGRGYQPQHFGDGTRLSIL.

The chain has TRBV10-3 and TRBJ1-1; 8 bases fit TRBD1. The CDR3 has 15 residues. CDR1 and CDR2 (germline): ENHRY, SYGVKD. Trimming cost V 10 bases and J 3 bases; bases outside gene matches: 13. CDR3 region: CANLRTGPNDTEAFF. The CDR3 DNA is TGTGCCAACCTAAGGACAGGGCCCAACGACACTGAAGCTTTCTTT.

This clone was found once. V gene TRBV5-1 combines with J gene TRBJ2-3; D perhaps matches TRBD1 (6 bases). The CDR3 contains 14 residues. The V end was cut by 3 bases, the J end by 4 bases, with 12 bases between. CDR1 SGHRS and CDR2 YFSETQ come from the germline V gene. The CDR3 DNA sequence: TGCGCCAGCAGCTCAGGGGTGGTAGCAGATACGCAGTATTTT. It specifies CASSSGVVADTQYF.

V gene TRBV2 combines with J gene TRBJ1-6; 10 nucleotides agree with TRBD1. Per germline, CDR1 SNHLY and CDR2 FYNNEI. Trimming took 1 base from V and 8 from J; bases not matched to a gene: 2. This CDR3 comprises 15 residues. The CDR3 here is CASSEVGTGDSPLHF. CDR3 nucleotide sequence: TGTGCCAGCAGTGAAGTCGGGACAGGGGATTCACCCCTCCACTTT.

The J gene is TRBJ1-1, the V gene TRBV6-6; weak D call: TRBD1 (5 bases). This CDR3 has 14 amino acids. Germline-derived CDR1 and CDR2 are MNHNY and SVGAGI (reference sequence). The V and J ends lost 2 bases and 0 bases respectively, with 7 bases between them. CDR3 nucleotide sequence: TGTGCCAGCAGTTACGAGACAGTGAACACTGAAGCTTTCTTT. Its translation: CASSYETVNTEAFF.

V gene TRBV7-8 combines with J gene TRBJ2-3, with D unresolved. V shed 10 bases and J shed 4 bases, with 21 bases lying between them. The CDR3 has 15 amino acids. Germline V gene sequence: CDR1 SGHVS, CDR2 FQNEAQ. The CDR3 here is CAIGRNSATPDTQYF. The CDR3 bases are TGTGCCATAGGTCGTAACTCAGCGACCCCAGATACGCAGTATTTT.

J is TRBJ1-2 and V is TRBV10-3; TRBD1 agrees at 8 bases. The CDR3 consists of 13 residues. Germline V gene data show CDR1 as ENHRY and CDR2 as SYGVKD. V dropped 5 bases and J dropped 6; count of bases not matched to a gene: 5. CDR3 sequence reads: CAISQTGEDGYTF. The CDR3 nucleotides are TGTGCCATCAGTCAGACAGGGGAAGATGGCTACACCTTC.

This chain links TRBV20-1 with TRBJ1-2; D gene ambiguous. The length of the CDR3 is 11 residues. Per germline, CDR1 DFQATT and CDR2 SNEGSKA (reference sequence). V was shortened by 5 bases and J by 4 bases, with 8 bases between the two germline ends. In DNA, the CDR3 is TGCAGTGCTCAGGATGGCTATGGCTACACCTTC. Translation: CSAQDGYGYTF.